These 17 T cell receptor beta chains were sequenced from one sample in a study of shared clonotypes between healthy human individuals. Data came from immunoSEQ multiplex PCR; TCRdb stores just in-frame clones and leaves some out. The table lists roughly 490,000 clones, 76% of them singletons. Sequencing was carried out using PBMCs. These receptors all stem from a woman aged 40-49 years in good health. Some clones in this sample may be carry-over from other donors' samples.

There are a few counts of this clone. This chain uses TRBV15 with TRBJ2-3; no definite D call. Germline lookup yields CDR1 LNHNV and CDR2 YYDKDF (reference sequence). There are 14 residues in the CDR3. V lost 9 bases and J 6 bases, leaving 19 bases between the germline ends. The CDR3 DNA is TGTGCCACATCCCCCGGCGGCAGTGCGGATACGCAGTATTTT. Amino acids: CATSPGGSADTQYF.

V usage is TRBV30 and J usage is TRBJ1-2; D call uncertain. V was shortened by 0 bases and J by 3 bases, with 11 bases between the two germline ends. Germline values: CDR1 GTSNPN, CDR2 SVGIG (reference sequence). The CDR3 length is 14 residues. Here the CDR3 DNA reads TGTGCCTGGAGTGTACTTTCTCGGCACTATGGCTACACCTTC. Amino acid sequence: CAWSVLSRHYGYTF.

This chain links TRBV5-4 with TRBJ2-3; 11 positions agree with TRBD1. The V segment lost 3 bases and the J segment 1 base; nucleotides outside the gene matches: 7. The CDR3 has 17 amino acids. Germline V gene sequence: CDR1 SGHNT, CDR2 YYREEE (reference sequence). CDR3 nucleotides: TGTGCCAGCAGCTCGCGGACAGGGGGCCGGGGCACAGATACGCAGTATTTT. Translated, it gives CASSSRTGGRGTDTQYF.

Many counts were recorded for this clone. This sample also contains other DNA sequences that code for the same CDR3. The rearrangement joins TRBV28 to TRBJ1-2; no definite D call. The CDR3 contains 13 residues. CDR1 is MDHEN, CDR2 SYDVKM, per germline. V lost 2 bases and J 4 bases, leaving 8 bases between the germline ends. For the CDR3, the DNA is TGTGCCAGCAGTTTACGATACGGCTATGGCTACACCTTC. Translating gives CASSLRYGYGYTF.

This clone was seen a few times. The V gene is TRBV5-8, the J gene TRBJ1-2; D gene unclear. This CDR3 has 12 amino acids. The V gene's germline CDR1 is SGHTS and CDR2 YDEGEE. Deletions cut 2 bases from V and 2 bases from J, with 4 bases between. The CDR3 sequence is CASSLRNYGYTF. CDR3 nucleotide sequence: TGTGCCAGCAGCTTACGCAACTATGGCTACACCTTC.

The J gene is TRBJ1-6, the V gene TRBV2; 10 bases are shared with TRBD1. This CDR3 is 15 amino acids long. The germline V gene has CDR1 SNHLY and CDR2 FYNNEI. The ends lost 6 bases at V and 5 bases at J; junction bases unmatched: 4. The CDR3 nucleotides are TGTGCCAGCAGCGAGACAGGGGGCAATAATTCACCCCTCCACTTT. This encodes CASSETGGNNSPLHF.

The chain links TRBV7-2 to TRBJ2-4, with TRBD2 matching 10 bases. Germline values: CDR1 SGHTA, CDR2 FQGNSA. V lost 5 bases, J lost 8 bases, and 18 bases stayed unmatched. The CDR3 sequence is 18 residues long. CDR3 sequence (DNA): TGTGCCAGCAGCCCGGCACCCGGGCTAGCGGGAGCACGGGACATTCAGTACTTC. Protein: CASSPAPGLAGARDIQYF.

The CDR3 sequence: CASSVFGPNQPQHF. CDR3 nucleotide sequence: TGTGCCAGCAGTGTTTTTGGGCCCAATCAGCCCCAGCATTTT. This chain links TRBV2 with TRBJ1-5; D gene uncertain. The CDR3 loop spans 14 amino acids. The germline gives CDR1 SNHLY, CDR2 FYNNEI. V lost 4 bases and J 3 bases, leaving 10 bases between the germline ends.

The CDR3 region is CASTELAGVSEQFF. The CDR3 DNA follows: TGTGCCAGCACCGAACTAGCGGGAGTTAGTGAGCAGTTCTTC. The chain links TRBV7-2 to TRBJ2-1, with TRBD2 identical over 11 bases. In germline, CDR1 is SGHTA, CDR2 FQGNSA. The junction had 8 bases not matched to a gene; V was cut back by 7 bases and J by 9 bases. This CDR3 has 14 amino acids.

The chain is built from TRBV30 and TRBJ2-3; either TRBD1 or TRBD2 may supply D (10 bases each). The CDR3 has 15 amino acids. Per germline, CDR1 GTSNPN and CDR2 SVGIG (reference sequence). The ends were cut back, 5 bases at V and 8 bases at J, with 23 bases in the middle. The CDR3 nucleotides read TGTGCCTGGGACAGGGGGCTAGCGGGAGTGCGTACGCAGTATTTT. Protein product: CAWDRGLAGVRTQYF.

The genes are TRBV28 and TRBJ1-1; perhaps TRBD1 as D (6 bases). Germline lookup yields CDR1 MDHEN and CDR2 SYDVKM. V lost 2 bases and J 2 bases, leaving 9 bases between the germline ends. CDR3 length: 14 amino acids. The CDR3 nucleotides read TGTGCCAGCAGTTTAGCCAGGGGAAACACTGAAGCTTTCTTT. Translation: CASSLARGNTEAFF.

V usage is TRBV5-1 and J usage is TRBJ2-2, with D unresolved. There are 13 residues in the CDR3. Trimming stripped 0 bases from V and 6 bases from J, with 6 bases between. Germline lookup yields CDR1 SGHRS and CDR2 YFSETQ. The CDR3 DNA is TGCGCCAGCAGCTTGGGGTCACCCGGGGAGCTGTTTTTT. It is translated as CASSLGSPGELFF.

The chain carries TRBV4-3 and TRBJ1-2, with TRBD1 identical over 8 bases. Germline CDR1 is LGHNA and CDR2 is YSLEER. Trimming removed 0 bases from V and 7 bases from J; junction bases left unmatched: 7. This CDR3 region has 15 residues. As DNA, the CDR3 is TGCGCCAGCAGCCAAGATCCCCAGGGGGCGCTTGGCTACACCTTC. It is translated as CASSQDPQGALGYTF.

As DNA, the CDR3 is TGTGCCAGCAGCTTACCTGGCACCGGGGAGCTGTTTTTT. Residues: CASSLPGTGELFF. The chain employs TRBV11-2 and TRBJ2-2; D gene ambiguous. The CDR3 runs 13 residues. Germline CDR1 SGHAT, CDR2 FQNNGV. Trimming stripped 2 bases from V and 4 bases from J, with 5 bases between.

There are a few counts of this clone. The chain recombines TRBV11-2 with TRBJ2-3; D gene ambiguous. CDR1 is SGHAT and CDR2 is FQNNGV in the germline V gene. V dropped 1 base and J dropped 15 bases, with 11 bases sitting between them. The CDR3 spans 11 residues. The CDR3 nucleotides read TGTGCCAGCAGCTTAGCAGATACGCGTTATTTT. Translation gives CASSLADTRYF.

There are a few counts of this clone. V is TRBV28 and J is TRBJ2-7; 8 nucleotides align to TRBD1. Germline CDR1 and CDR2: MDHEN and SYDVKM. This CDR3 comprises 19 residues. The junction had 20 bases not matched to a gene; V was cut back by 6 bases and J by 1 base. This chain's CDR3 is CASSLAVRTGGLGSYEQYF. As DNA, the CDR3 is TGTGCCAGCAGCTTAGCGGTGAGAACAGGGGGACTGGGGTCCTACGAGCAGTACTTC.

The rearrangement links TRBV4-2 to TRBJ2-7; D call uncertain. Germline CDR1 is LGHNA and CDR2 is YNFKEQ. The CDR3 extends over 15 amino acids. V lost 1 base to trimming and J lost 0 bases, with 10 bases between them. The CDR3 DNA is TGTGCCAGCAGCCAAGGGACGGCAAGCTCCTACGAGCAGTACTTC. This encodes CASSQGTASSYEQYF.